This entry describes one T cell receptor (beta chain). Germline-derived CDR1 and CDR2 are MGHRA and YSYEKL. J lost 2 bases, V lost 3 bases, and 9 bases had no gene match. The CDR3 is made up of 17 amino acids. The source of the sample is a study of blood T cell repertoires in COVID-19. Study-wide background: Some COVID-19 samples were acute and others convalescent; all came from the United States, Italy and Spain. From T cells, B-cell-depleted T cells, or PBMCs came the material, which was cDNA or gDNA.

Authors' data handling: Cell counts per sample came from amplifying reference gene primers. The assay was immunoSEQ multiplex PCR, and TCRdb's table has in-frame clones only and misses some. V, J and clone size derive from that table, while D and trimming were established from the DNA sequence. In the table there are 72,000 or so clones, around 80% of which are singletons. Sequencing was performed on peripheral blood. This sequence originates from a human donor in a cohort sampled during active COVID-19. V usage is TRBV4-1 and J usage is TRBJ2-3, with 9 bases fitting TRBD2. CDR3 residues: CASSQRLAGTFTDTQYF. The CDR3 coding sequence is TGCGCCAGCAGCCAGCGGCTAGCGGGGACTTTCACAGATACGCAGTATTTT.